Shown below are 4 T cell receptor beta chains from a single sample sequenced in a study of shared clonotypes between healthy human individuals. TCRdb keeps only in-frame clones here, not all; method: immunoSEQ multiplex PCR. The data hold roughly 1,500,000 clones, with around 98% observed a single time. Sequencing used naive CD4+ T cells sorted from blood. Indicated subset: CD45RA+ positively selected. These TCRs come from a man aged 25-40 years in good health.

The chain links TRBV5-6 to TRBJ2-1, with D possibly TRBD2 on 6 matching bases. The CDR3 has 12 residues. Germline CDR1 is SGHDT and CDR2 is YYEEEE. V dropped 4 bases and J dropped 9 bases, with 11 bases sitting between them. The CDR3 region is CASSGGVGEQFF. The CDR3 coding sequence is TGTGCCAGCAGCGGAGGGGTAGGTGAGCAGTTCTTC.

V and J are TRBV4-3 and TRBJ1-1; D unclear. CDR1 is LGHNA and CDR2 is YSLEER in the germline V gene. Between the trimmed V and J ends, which lost 0 bases and 3 bases, there was a span of 11 bases. This CDR3 comprises 15 residues. The CDR3 sequence is CASSQDIRMDTEAFF. Here the CDR3 DNA reads TGCGCCAGCAGCCAAGATATACGGATGGACACTGAAGCTTTCTTT.

Note on this clone: Other nucleotide sequences in the sample specify the same CDR3. The genes are TRBV7-9 and TRBJ2-7; the D call may be TRBD1 or TRBD2 (5 bases each). The CDR3 consists of 14 residues. Germline V gene lookup returns CDR1 SEHNR and CDR2 FQNEAQ (reference sequence). Trimming took off 4 bases at V and 2 bases at J, with 12 bases between the two ends. The CDR3 spells CASSSTGGTYEQYF. CDR3 nucleotide sequence: TGTGCCAGCAGCTCCACTGGGGGAACCTACGAGCAGTACTTC.

CDR3 sequence: CASIQRTSNNEQFF. The CDR3 region has the DNA TGTGCCAGCATTCAGAGGACTAGTAACAATGAGCAGTTCTTC. The V call is TRBV2, the J call TRBJ2-1; TRBD2 aligns across 7 bases. CDR1 and CDR2 (germline): SNHLY, FYNNEI. CDR3 length: 14 amino acids. The V segment lost 7 bases and the J segment 5 bases; nucleotides outside the gene matches: 8.